What follows describes a single T cell receptor beta chain. This clonotype was picked up many times. Its antigen is currently not known. Base qualities are not recorded, but no much larger clone differs from it by a single base. This entry is derived from a study of early T cells in non-severe SARS-CoV-2 infection listed by TCRdb under 2021. At the level of the whole study: Bulk RNA from unsorted whole blood was used for TCR sequencing, so alpha and beta chains could not be paired.

The study was a case-control design nested within a healthcare worker cohort in London, UK, with weekly nasopharyngeal swab PCR tests and blood sampling. Between 23 and 31 March 2020, the week of the UK lockdown, healthcare workers were enrolled and then followed up weekly for as long as 16 weeks. A distance of 8 bases separates the germline ends of V and J, which lose 9 bases and 4 bases respectively. Taken from the germline V gene, the CDR1 and CDR2 loops are ENHRY and SYGVKD. Spanning cysteine to phenylalanine, the CDR3 consists of 11 amino acids. The sequence is cut down to CDR3 DNA, 33 bases in frame from base 1. What the study reported, not specific to this receptor: VDJdb matching was skewed toward anti-spike CD8 responses, so virus-specific expansions were likely underestimated and private and CD4 specificities were missed.

Libraries were prepared through 5' RACE. Sequencing instrument: NextSeq 500. The TCR library protocol attached unique molecular identifiers to individual cDNA molecules to correct for sequencing error and PCR bias. Both TCR alpha and beta chains were sequenced, and tight co-correlation was observed between alpha and beta sequence abundances in each sample. The original pipeline was this. V gene, J gene and CDR3 annotation of TCR sequences was performed with Decombinator V4. Expanded TCRs were defined as changing significantly between any two time points under a Poisson model with p below 0.0001. Abundances of TCRs were expressed as counts per million after normalisation to the total number of TCRs sequenced in each sample. TRAV1-2 paired with TRAJ12, TRAJ20 or TRAJ33 defined MAIT TCRs, while TRAV10 paired with TRAJ18 defined iNKT TCRs. VDJdb, accessed 1 November 2021, was searched for CMV, EBV and SARS-CoV-2 annotated TCRs, with TCRs annotated for multiple antigens excluded. TCRdb handled the public reads itself, with Q25 trimming in fastp and clone calling in MiXCR, and kept productive beta chains. Records with the same CDR3 protein are collapsed into one entry carrying the most frequent genes and DNA. TCRdb assigned the V and J calls; the authors' analysis was not used. The table for this sample lists 30,000 to 45,000 distinct CDR3 sequences; under 4.5% of them were counted only once. The ten largest make up roughly 5.5% of the sample.

The chain joins TRBV10-3 to TRBJ2-3, with no D gene named confidently. The clonotype originates from an adult who was a healthcare worker with PCR-confirmed SARS-CoV-2 infection or an uninfected control (not recorded which). Sequenced: whole blood. In nucleotide form, the sequence is TGTGCCATGACGGATGCAGATACGCAGTATTTT. Its protein reads: CAMTDADTQYF.